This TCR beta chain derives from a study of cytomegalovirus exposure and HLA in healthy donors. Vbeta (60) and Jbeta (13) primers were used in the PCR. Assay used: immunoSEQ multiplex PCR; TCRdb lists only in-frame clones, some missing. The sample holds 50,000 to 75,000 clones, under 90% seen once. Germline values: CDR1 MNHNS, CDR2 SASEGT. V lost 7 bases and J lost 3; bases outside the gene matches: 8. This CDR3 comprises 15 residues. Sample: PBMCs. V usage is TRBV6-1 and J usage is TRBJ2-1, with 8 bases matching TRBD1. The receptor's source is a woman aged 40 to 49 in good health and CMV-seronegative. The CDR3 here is CASTETGVLYNEQFF. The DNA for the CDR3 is TGTGCCAGCACCGAGACAGGGGTGCTCTACAATGAGCAGTTCTTC.